A selection of T cell receptor beta chains follows, all from one sample in a study of blood T cell repertoires in COVID-19. Profiling relied on immunoSEQ multiplex PCR, and the TCRdb table lists in-frame clones only, not all of them. The data contain a few hundred thousand clones, around four fifths of them seen just once; the ten biggest clones take up roughly 2.9%. Material: peripheral blood. These receptors originate from a man aged 50 to 60 with active or convalescent COVID-19. Each CDR3 is given with its conserved first and last residue. Each record gives: D gene, J gene, clone size, V gene, CDR3 DNA, CDR3 protein. The D gene is left open where the match is weak. Size is omitted from some rows. Given values are once, few, many or a class for expanded clones.

D gene: -; J gene: TRBJ2-1; clone size: -; V gene: TRBV27; CDR3 DNA: TGTGCCAGCAGTTTGGTCCCTAGGAGGGAGCAGTTCTTC; CDR3 protein: CASSLVPRREQFF
D gene: -; J gene: TRBJ2-3; clone size: -; V gene: TRBV6-5; CDR3 DNA: TGTGCCAGCAACGGCGGTTGGGCAGATACGCAGTATTTT; CDR3 protein: CASNGGWADTQYF
D gene: -; J gene: TRBJ2-7; clone size: -; V gene: TRBV5-5; CDR3 DNA: TGTGCCAGCAGCTTGGTAGGGGGCGAGCAGTACTTC; CDR3 protein: CASSLVGGEQYF
D gene: TRBD1; J gene: TRBJ2-2; clone size: -; V gene: TRBV24-1; CDR3 DNA: TGTGCCACCAGTGATTTGGGACAGGGGAACACCGGGGAGCTGTTTTTT; CDR3 protein: CATSDLGQGNTGELFF
D gene: TRBD1; J gene: TRBJ1-5; clone size: -; V gene: TRBV6-6; CDR3 DNA: TGTGCCAGCAGTCGGGGACAGAATCAGCCCCAGCATTTT; CDR3 protein: CASSRGQNQPQHF
D gene: TRBD1; J gene: TRBJ1-4; clone size: -; V gene: TRBV24-1; CDR3 DNA: TGTGCCACCAGTGACTCCAGGGGGCCCGGTGAAAAACTGTTTTTT; CDR3 protein: CATSDSRGPGEKLFF
D gene: -; J gene: TRBJ1-3; clone size: -; V gene: TRBV30; CDR3 DNA: TGTGCCTGGAACCTACAGGGAGCCTCTGGAAACACCATATATTTT; CDR3 protein: CAWNLQGASGNTIYF
D gene: TRBD1; J gene: TRBJ2-5; clone size: few; V gene: TRBV5-4; CDR3 DNA: TGTGCCAGCAGCTTAGAGACAGGGGGCGAGGAGACCCAGTACTTC; CDR3 protein: CASSLETGGEETQYF
D gene: -; J gene: TRBJ1-2; clone size: once; V gene: TRBV7-2; CDR3 DNA: TGTGCCAGCAGCTTAGCGCGGGGGGGTTCCCTTAACTATGGCTACACCTTC; CDR3 protein: CASSLARGGSLNYGYTF
D gene: -; J gene: TRBJ2-5; clone size: once; V gene: TRBV12-5; CDR3 DNA: TGTGCTAGTGGTCGGGATCAAGAGACCCAGTACTTC; CDR3 protein: CASGRDQETQYF
D gene: -; J gene: TRBJ1-1; clone size: -; V gene: TRBV5-4; CDR3 DNA: TGTGCCAGCAGCTTGGGCGTGCAGAACACTGAAGCTTTCTTT; CDR3 protein: CASSLGVQNTEAFF
D gene: -; J gene: TRBJ2-1; clone size: -; V gene: TRBV9; CDR3 DNA: TGTGCCAGCAGCGCCTTCCGACTAGGAGCCTACAATGAGCAGTTCTTC; CDR3 protein: CASSAFRLGAYNEQFF
D gene: -; J gene: TRBJ1-2; clone size: -; V gene: TRBV30; CDR3 DNA: TGTGCCTGGAAGGGGTTTAACTATGGCTACACCTTC; CDR3 protein: CAWKGFNYGYTF
D gene: -; J gene: TRBJ1-1; clone size: -; V gene: TRBV3-1/TRBV3-2; CDR3 DNA: TGTGCCAGCAGCCACGGCAGAGGGACTGAAGCTTTCTTT; CDR3 protein: CASSHGRGTEAFF
D gene: -; J gene: TRBJ1-2; clone size: -; V gene: TRBV6-1; CDR3 DNA: TGTGCCAGCAGTGAAGCCGGCGGGGCTGGCTACACCTTC; CDR3 protein: CASSEAGGAGYTF
D gene: -; J gene: TRBJ1-5; clone size: -; V gene: TRBV19; CDR3 DNA: TGTGCCAGTAGCCCTGCGGCGAATCAGCCCCAGCATTTT; CDR3 protein: CASSPAANQPQHF
D gene: TRBD2; J gene: TRBJ2-7; clone size: -; V gene: TRBV10-3; CDR3 DNA: TGTGCCATCACTGACACTAGCGGGGGGGTCTACGAGCAGTACTTC; CDR3 protein: CAITDTSGGVYEQYF
D gene: TRBD1; J gene: TRBJ2-3; clone size: -; V gene: TRBV10-3; CDR3 DNA: TGTGCCATCAGCCAGGGACAGGGGGCTGGAGATACGCAGTATTTT; CDR3 protein: CAISQGQGAGDTQYF
D gene: -; J gene: TRBJ2-7; clone size: once; V gene: TRBV29-1; CDR3 DNA: TGCAGCGTTGACAGGGGTAAGGAGCAGTACTTC; CDR3 protein: CSVDRGKEQYF
D gene: TRBD1; J gene: TRBJ1-4; clone size: few; V gene: TRBV28; CDR3 DNA: TGTGCCAGCGGACTCATGACAGGGGGGAATGAAAAACTGTTTTTT; CDR3 protein: CASGLMTGGNEKLFF